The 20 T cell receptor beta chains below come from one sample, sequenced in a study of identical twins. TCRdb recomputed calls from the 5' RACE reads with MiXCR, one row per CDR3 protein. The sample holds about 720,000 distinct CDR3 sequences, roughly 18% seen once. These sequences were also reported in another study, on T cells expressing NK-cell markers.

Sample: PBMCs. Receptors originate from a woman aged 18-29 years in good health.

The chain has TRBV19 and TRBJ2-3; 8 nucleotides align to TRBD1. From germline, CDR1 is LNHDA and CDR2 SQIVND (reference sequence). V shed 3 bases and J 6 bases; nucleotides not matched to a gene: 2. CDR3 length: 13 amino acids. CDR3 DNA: TGTGCCAGTAGTATGGGACAGGCGGATACGCAGTATTTT. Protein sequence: CASSMGQADTQYF.

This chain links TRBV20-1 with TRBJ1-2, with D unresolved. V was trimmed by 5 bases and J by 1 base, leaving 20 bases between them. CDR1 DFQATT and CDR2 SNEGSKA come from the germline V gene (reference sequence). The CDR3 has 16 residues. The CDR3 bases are TGCAGTGCTTCTCAGGTTTTTTCACAGATTAACTATGGCTACACCTTC. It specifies CSASQVFSQINYGYTF.

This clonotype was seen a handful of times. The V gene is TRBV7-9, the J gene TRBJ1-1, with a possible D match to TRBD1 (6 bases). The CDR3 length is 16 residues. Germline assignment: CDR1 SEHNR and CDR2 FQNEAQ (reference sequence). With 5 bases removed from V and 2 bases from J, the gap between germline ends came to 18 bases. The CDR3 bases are TGTGCCAGCAGCGGGGACACCAATCCGGGCAACACTGAAGCTTTCTTT. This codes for CASSGDTNPGNTEAFF.

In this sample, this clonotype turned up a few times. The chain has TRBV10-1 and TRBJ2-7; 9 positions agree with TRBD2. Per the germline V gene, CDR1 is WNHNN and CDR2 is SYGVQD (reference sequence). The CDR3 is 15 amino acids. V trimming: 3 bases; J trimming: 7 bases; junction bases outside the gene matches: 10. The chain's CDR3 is CASSETIAGVGEQYF. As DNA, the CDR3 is TGCGCCAGCAGTGAAACTATAGCGGGAGTAGGGGAGCAGTACTTC.

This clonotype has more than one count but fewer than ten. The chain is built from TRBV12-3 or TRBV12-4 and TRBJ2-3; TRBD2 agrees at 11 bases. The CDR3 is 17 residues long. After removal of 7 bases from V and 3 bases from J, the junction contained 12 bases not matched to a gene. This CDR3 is CASMGLAESGFTDTQYF. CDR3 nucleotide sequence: TGTGCCAGCATGGGACTAGCGGAAAGCGGATTTACAGATACGCAGTATTTT.

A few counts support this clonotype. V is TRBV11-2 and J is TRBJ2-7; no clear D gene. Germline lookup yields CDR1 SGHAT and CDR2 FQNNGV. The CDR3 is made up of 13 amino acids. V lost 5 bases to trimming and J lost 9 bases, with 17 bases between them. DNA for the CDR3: TGTGCCAGCAGCCCCGTGGATCTACGAGGGCAGTACTTC. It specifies CASSPVDLRGQYF.

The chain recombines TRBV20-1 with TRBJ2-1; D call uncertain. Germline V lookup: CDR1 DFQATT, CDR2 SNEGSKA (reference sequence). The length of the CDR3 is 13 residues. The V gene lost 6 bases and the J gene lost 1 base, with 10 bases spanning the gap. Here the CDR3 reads CSAGRGSYNEQFF. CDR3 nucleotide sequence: TGCAGTGCAGGGCGTGGTTCCTACAATGAGCAGTTCTTC.

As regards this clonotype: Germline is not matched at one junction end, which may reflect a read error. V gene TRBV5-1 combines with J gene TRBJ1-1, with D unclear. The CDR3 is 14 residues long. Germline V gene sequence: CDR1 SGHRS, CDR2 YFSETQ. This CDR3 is CASSLAELKTEAFF. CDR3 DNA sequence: TGCGCCAGCAGCTTGGCCGAACTGAAGACTGAAGCTTTCTTT.

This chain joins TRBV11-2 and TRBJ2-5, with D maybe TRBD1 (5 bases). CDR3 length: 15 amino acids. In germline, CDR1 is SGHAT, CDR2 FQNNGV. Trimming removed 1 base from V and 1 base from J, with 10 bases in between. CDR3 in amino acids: CASSLGGHFQETQYF. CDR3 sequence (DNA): TGTGCCAGCAGCTTAGGAGGACATTTCCAAGAGACCCAGTACTTC.

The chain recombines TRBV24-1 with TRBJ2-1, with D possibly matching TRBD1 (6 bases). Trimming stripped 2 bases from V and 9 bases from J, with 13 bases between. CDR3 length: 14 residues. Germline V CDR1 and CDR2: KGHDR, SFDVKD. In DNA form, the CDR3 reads TGTGCCACCAGTGATTCTAACAGGGTGGGTGAGCAGTTCTTC. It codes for CATSDSNRVGEQFF.

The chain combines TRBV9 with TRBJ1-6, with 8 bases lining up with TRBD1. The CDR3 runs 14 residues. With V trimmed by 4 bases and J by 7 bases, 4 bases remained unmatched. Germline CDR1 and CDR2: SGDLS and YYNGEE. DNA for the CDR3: TGTGCCAGCAGCCGGGACAGGTTAAATTCACCCCTCCACTTT. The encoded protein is CASSRDRLNSPLHF.

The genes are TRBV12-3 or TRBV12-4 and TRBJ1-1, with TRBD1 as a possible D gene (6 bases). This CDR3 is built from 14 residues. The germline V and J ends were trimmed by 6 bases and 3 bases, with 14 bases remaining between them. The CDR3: CASSTASGDTEAFF. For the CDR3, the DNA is TGTGCCAGCAGCACCGCCTCAGGGGACACTGAAGCTTTCTTT.

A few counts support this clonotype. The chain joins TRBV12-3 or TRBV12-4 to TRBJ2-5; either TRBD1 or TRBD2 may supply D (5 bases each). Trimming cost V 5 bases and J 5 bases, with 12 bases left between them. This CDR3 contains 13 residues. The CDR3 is CASSQTWGETQYF. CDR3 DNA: TGTGCCAGCAGTCAGACCTGGGGGGAGACCCAGTACTTC.

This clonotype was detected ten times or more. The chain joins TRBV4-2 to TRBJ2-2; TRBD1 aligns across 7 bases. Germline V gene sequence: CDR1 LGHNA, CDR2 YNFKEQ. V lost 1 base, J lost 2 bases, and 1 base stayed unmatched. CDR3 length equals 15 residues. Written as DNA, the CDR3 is TGTGCCAGCAGCCAAGCAGGGGGAAACACCGGGGAGCTGTTTTTT. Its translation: CASSQAGGNTGELFF.

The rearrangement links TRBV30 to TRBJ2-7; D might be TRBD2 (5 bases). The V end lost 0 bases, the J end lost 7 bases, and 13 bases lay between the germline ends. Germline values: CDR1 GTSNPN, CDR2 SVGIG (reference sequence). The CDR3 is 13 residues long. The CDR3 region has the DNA TGTGCCTGGAGTGTGGTTAGGAGGACGGAGCAGTACTTC. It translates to CAWSVVRRTEQYF. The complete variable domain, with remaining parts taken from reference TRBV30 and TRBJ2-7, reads SQTIHQWPATLVQPVGSPLSLECTVEGTSNPNLYWYRQAAGRGLQLLFYSVGIGQISSEVPQNLSASRPQDRQFILSSKKLLLSDSGFYLCAWSVVRRTEQYFGPGTRLTVT.

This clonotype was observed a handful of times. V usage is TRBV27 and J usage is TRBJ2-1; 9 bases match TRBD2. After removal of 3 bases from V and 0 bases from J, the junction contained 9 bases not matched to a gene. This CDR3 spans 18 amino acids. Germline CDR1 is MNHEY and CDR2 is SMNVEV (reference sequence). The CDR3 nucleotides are TGTGCCAGCAGTTTGACCGGCGGGAGGGCCGGCTCCTACAATGAGCAGTTCTTC. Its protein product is CASSLTGGRAGSYNEQFF.

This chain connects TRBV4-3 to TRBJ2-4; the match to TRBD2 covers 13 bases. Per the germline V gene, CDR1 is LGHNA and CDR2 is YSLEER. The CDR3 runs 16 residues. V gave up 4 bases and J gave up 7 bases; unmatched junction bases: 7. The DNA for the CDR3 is TGCGCCAGCAGCCTAAGGACTAGCGGGAGCCATAACATTCAGTACTTC. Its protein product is CASSLRTSGSHNIQYF.

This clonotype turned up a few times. CDR3: CASSLAGTVYEQYF. For the CDR3, the DNA is TGTGCCAGCAGCTTAGCCGGGACAGTCTACGAGCAGTACTTC. This chain links TRBV7-9 with TRBJ2-7; 7 bases agree with TRBD1. Trimming at V came to 0 bases and at J to 3 bases, leaving 2 bases not matched to a gene. The CDR3 consists of 14 residues. In germline, CDR1 is SEHNR, CDR2 FQNEAQ (reference sequence).

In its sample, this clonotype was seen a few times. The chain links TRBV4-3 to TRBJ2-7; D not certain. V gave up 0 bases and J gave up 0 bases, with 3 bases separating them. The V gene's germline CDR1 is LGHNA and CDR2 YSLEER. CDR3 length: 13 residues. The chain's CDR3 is CASSQDNSYEQYF. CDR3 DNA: TGCGCCAGCAGCCAAGACAACTCCTACGAGCAGTACTTC.

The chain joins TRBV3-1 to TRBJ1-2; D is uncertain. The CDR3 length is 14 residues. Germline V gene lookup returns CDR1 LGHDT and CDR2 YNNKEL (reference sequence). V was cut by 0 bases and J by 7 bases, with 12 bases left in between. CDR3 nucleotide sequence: TGTGCCAGCAGCCAAGATATACAAAGGTTTGGCTACACCTTC. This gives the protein CASSQDIQRFGYTF.